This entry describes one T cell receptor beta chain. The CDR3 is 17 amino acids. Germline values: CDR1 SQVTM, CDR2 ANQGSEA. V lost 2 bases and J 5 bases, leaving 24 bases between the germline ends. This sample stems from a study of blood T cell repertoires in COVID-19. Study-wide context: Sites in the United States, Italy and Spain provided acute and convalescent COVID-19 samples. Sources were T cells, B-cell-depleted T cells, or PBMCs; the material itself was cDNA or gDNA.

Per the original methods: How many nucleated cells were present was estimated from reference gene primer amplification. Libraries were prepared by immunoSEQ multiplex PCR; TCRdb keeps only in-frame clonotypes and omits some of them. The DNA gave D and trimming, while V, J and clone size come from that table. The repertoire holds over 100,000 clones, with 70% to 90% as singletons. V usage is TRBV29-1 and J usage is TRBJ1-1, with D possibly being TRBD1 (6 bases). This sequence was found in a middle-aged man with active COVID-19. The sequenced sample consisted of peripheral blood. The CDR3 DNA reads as TGCAGCGTTGAATTATTTGGGGGGGCGGGATTGAGGACTGAAGCTTTCTTT. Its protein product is CSVELFGGAGLRTEAFF.